The entry below gives a single TCR beta chain sequence along with its context. The protocol was immunoSEQ multiplex PCR, while the TCRdb copy is restricted to in-frame clones and leaves out a portion. The sample holds roughly 65,000 clones; over 85% are singletons and the top ten take approximately 2.9%. The data were obtained in a study of blood T cell repertoires in COVID-19. About the research overall: Sources were T cells, B-cell-depleted T cells, or PBMCs; the material itself was cDNA or gDNA.

Sequencing was carried out using peripheral blood. The sequence derives from a man between 65 and 85 years old with active COVID-19.

The CDR3 DNA reads TGTGCCAGCAGCCGACTAGCGGGGGAAGAGACCCAGTACTTC. Its translation: CASSRLAGEETQYF. The gene calls are TRBV9 and TRBJ2-5; TRBD2 matches at 12 bases. There are 14 residues in the CDR3. J was trimmed by 3 bases and V by 4 bases; bases with no gene match: 1. Germline loops: CDR1 SGDLS, CDR2 YYNGEE.